This TCR beta chain originates from a study of naive and memory T cell subsets. With respect to this clonotype: Its specificity is not known.

Both TRBC1 and TRBC2 were covered by a beta constant-region primer of two equimolar oligonucleotides. From the UMI-ligation and nested PCR reads, TCRdb called clonotypes with MiXCR, one entry per CDR3 protein. The sample carries 77,000 or so distinct CDR3 sequences, 13% recorded once. J lost 0 bases, V lost 3 bases, and 5 bases had no gene match. This CDR3 is 16 amino acids long. Germline CDR1 is MDHEN and CDR2 is SYDVKM. Study results and limitations: TCR counts from RNA may reflect activation-linked expression changes. No ground truth validated the naive and memory repertoire findings.

This TCR derives from a human donor in good health. This chain uses TRBV28 with TRBJ2-3; 8 positions match TRBD2. Material for sequencing was central memory CD4+ T cells from blood. CDR3 DNA: TGTGCCAGCAGTTTTGCGGCTAGCGGGAGCACAGATACGCAGTATTTT. Translated, it gives CASSFAASGSTDTQYF.